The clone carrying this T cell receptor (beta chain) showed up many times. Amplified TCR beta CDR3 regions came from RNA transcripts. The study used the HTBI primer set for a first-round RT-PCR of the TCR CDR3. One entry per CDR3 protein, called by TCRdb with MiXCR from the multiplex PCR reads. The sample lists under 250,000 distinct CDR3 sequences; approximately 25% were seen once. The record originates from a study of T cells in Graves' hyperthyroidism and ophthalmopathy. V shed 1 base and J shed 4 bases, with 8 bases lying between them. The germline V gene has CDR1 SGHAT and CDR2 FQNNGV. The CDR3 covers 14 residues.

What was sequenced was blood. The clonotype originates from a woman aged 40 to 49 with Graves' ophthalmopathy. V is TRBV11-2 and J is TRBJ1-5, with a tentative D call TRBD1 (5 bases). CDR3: CASSLVGGNQPQHF. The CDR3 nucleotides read TGTGCCAGCAGCTTAGTGGGGGGAAATCAGCCCCAGCATTTT.